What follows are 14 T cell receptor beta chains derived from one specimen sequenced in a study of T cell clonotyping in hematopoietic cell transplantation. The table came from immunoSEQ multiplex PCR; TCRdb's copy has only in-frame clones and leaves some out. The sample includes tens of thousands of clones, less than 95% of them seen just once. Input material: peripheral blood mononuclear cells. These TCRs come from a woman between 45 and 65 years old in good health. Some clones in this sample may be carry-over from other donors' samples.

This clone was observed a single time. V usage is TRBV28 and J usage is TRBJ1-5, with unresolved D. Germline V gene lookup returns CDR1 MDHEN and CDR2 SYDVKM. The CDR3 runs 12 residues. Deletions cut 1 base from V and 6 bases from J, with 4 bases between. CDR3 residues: CASSLSSQPQHF. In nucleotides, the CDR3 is TGTGCCAGCAGTTTATCAAGTCAGCCCCAGCATTTT.

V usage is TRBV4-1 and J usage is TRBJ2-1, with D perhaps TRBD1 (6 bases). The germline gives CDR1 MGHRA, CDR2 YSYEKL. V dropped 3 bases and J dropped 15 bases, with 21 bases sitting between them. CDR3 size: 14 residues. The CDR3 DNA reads TGCGCCAGCAGCCAGCAGGGGCTCGCCTCTATAGGGTTCTTC. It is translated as CASSQQGLASIGFF.

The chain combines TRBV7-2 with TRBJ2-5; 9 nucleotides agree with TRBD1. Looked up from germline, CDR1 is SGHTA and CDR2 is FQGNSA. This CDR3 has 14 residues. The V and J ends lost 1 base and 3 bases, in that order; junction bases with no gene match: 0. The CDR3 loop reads CASSLGDREETQYF. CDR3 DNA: TGTGCCAGCAGCTTAGGGGACAGGGAAGAGACCCAGTACTTC.

As DNA, the CDR3 is TGTGCCAGTAATCGGGACACCTCGCAGGGTAGCTATGGCTACACCTTC. Translation gives CASNRDTSQGSYGYTF. V is TRBV7-2 and J is TRBJ1-2; possibly TRBD1 for D (6 bases). The V gene's germline CDR1 is SGHTA and CDR2 FQGNSA. V gave up 9 bases and J gave up 4 bases, with 24 bases separating them. The CDR3 runs 16 residues.

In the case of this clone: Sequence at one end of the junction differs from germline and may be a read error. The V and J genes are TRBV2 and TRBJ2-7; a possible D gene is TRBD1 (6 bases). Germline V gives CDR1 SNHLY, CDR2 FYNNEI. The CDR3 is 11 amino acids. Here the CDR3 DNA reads TGTGCCAGCAGTGAAGGCCCCCAGGGGCACTTC. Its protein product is CASSEGPQGHF. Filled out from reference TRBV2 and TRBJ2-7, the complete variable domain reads EPEVTQTPSHQVTQMGQEVILRCVPISNHLYFYWYRQILGQKVEFLVSFYNNEISEKSEIFDDQFSVERPDGSNFTLKIRSTKLEDSAMYFCASSEGPQGHFGPGTRLTVT.

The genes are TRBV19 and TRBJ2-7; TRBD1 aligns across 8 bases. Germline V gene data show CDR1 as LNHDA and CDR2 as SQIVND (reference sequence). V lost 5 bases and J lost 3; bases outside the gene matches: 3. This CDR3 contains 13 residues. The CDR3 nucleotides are TGTGCCAGTAGTGGCACAGGGGGCTACGAGCAGTACTTC. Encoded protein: CASSGTGGYEQYF.

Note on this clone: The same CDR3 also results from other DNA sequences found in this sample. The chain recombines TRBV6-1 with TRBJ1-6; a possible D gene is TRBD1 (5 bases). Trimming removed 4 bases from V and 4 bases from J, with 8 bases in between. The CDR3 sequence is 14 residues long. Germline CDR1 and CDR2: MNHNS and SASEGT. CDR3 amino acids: CASSAGPYNSPLHF. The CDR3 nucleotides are TGTGCCAGCAGTGCGGGGCCTTATAATTCACCCCTCCACTTT.

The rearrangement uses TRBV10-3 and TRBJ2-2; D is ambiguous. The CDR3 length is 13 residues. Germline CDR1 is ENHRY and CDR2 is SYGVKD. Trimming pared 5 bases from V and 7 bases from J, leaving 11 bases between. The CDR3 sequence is CAISPSQRGELFF. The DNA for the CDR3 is TGTGCCATCAGTCCATCCCAGCGCGGGGAGCTGTTTTTT.

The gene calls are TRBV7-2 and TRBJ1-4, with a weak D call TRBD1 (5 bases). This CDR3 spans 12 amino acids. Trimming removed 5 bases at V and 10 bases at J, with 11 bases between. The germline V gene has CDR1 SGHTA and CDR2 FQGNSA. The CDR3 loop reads CASSEPGGKLFF. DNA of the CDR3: TGTGCCAGCAGCGAACCGGGGGGAAAACTGTTTTTT.

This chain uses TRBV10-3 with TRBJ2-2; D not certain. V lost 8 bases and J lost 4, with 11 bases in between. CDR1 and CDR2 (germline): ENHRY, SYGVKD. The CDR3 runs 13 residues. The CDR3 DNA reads TGTGCCATCGGACGCCTGGCCACCGGGGAGCTGTTTTTT. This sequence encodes CAIGRLATGELFF.

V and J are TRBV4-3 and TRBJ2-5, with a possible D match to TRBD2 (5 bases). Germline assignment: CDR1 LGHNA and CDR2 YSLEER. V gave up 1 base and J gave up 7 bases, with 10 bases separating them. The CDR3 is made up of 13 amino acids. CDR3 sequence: CASSQGSGRTQYF. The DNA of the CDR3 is TGCGCCAGCAGCCAAGGAAGTGGGAGGACCCAGTACTTC.

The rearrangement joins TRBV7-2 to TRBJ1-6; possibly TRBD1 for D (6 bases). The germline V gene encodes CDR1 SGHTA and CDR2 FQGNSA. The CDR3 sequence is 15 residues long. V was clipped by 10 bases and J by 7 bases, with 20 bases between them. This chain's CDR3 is CATLQGNVRNSPLHF. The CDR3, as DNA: TGTGCCACCCTACAGGGAAACGTGCGAAATTCACCCCTCCACTTT.

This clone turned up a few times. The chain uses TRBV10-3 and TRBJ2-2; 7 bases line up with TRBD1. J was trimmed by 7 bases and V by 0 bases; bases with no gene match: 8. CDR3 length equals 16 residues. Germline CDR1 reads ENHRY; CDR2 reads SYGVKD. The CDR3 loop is CAISESRQGESGELFF. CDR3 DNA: TGTGCCATCAGTGAGTCGCGACAGGGTGAAAGCGGGGAGCTGTTTTTT.

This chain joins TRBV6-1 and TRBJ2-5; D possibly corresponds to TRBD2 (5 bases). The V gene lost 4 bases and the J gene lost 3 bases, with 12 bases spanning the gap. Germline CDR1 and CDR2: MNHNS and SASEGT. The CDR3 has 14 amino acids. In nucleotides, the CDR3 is TGTGCCAGCAGTGGAGGGCTGACAAAAGAGACCCAGTACTTC. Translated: CASSGGLTKETQYF.